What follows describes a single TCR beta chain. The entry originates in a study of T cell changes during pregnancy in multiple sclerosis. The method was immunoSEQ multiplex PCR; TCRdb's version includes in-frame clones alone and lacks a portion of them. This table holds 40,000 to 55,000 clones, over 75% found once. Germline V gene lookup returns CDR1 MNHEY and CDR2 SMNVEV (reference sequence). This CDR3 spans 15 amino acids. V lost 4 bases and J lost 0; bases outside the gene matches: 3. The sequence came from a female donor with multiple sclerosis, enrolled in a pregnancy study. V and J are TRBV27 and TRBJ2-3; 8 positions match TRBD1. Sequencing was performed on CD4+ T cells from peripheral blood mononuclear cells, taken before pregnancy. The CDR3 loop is CASSSTGESTDTQYF. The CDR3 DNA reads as TGTGCCAGCAGTTCGACAGGGGAGAGCACAGATACGCAGTATTTT.